Listed here are 10 T cell receptor beta chains from one sample, sequenced in a study of blood T cell repertoires in COVID-19. The protocol was immunoSEQ multiplex PCR, while the TCRdb copy is restricted to in-frame clones and leaves out a portion. The table records 400,000 to 450,000 clones, about 90% of them present only once. Sequences were obtained from peripheral blood. These receptors all come from a man between 18 and 35 years old with COVID-19, enrolled during active disease.

J is TRBJ1-4 and V is TRBV5-1; D unclear. Germline CDR1 and CDR2: SGHRS and YFSETQ. The CDR3 loop spans 14 amino acids. The V and J ends lost 3 bases and 0 bases respectively, with 6 bases between them. CDR3 sequence: CASSSSATNEKLFF. CDR3 sequence (DNA): TGCGCCAGCAGCTCTAGCGCAACTAATGAAAAACTGTTTTTT.

This chain links TRBV9 with TRBJ2-1, with a possible D match to TRBD1 (6 bases). CDR3 length: 15 amino acids. Trimming cost V 0 bases and J 2 bases, with 9 bases left between them. Germline values: CDR1 SGDLS, CDR2 YYNGEE. The CDR3 here is CASSVGGGTYNEQFF. The CDR3 nucleotides read TGTGCCAGCAGCGTAGGAGGGGGTACCTACAATGAGCAGTTCTTC.

This clone was seen more than once but under ten times. The chain carries TRBV5-1 and TRBJ2-7; a possible D gene is TRBD1 (6 bases). Trimming cost V 4 bases and J 6 bases, with 17 bases left between them. This CDR3 comprises 14 residues. CDR1 is SGHRS, CDR2 YFSETQ, per germline. The chain's CDR3 is CASSGNRATGEQYF. CDR3 DNA sequence: TGCGCCAGCAGCGGAAACAGGGCCACCGGCGAGCAGTACTTC.

This clone appeared once. The chain combines TRBV25-1 with TRBJ2-3; D might be TRBD1 (5 bases). Germline V gives CDR1 MGHDK, CDR2 SYGVNS. The CDR3 covers 13 residues. With 5 bases removed from V and 14 bases from J, the gap between germline ends came to 20 bases. The CDR3 sequence: CASSLPTVINRYF. The CDR3 DNA sequence: TGTGCCAGCAGTCTACCGACAGTAATTAATCGGTATTTT.

The J gene is TRBJ2-3, the V gene TRBV7-2, with D possibly TRBD2 on 6 matching bases. The germline gives CDR1 SGHTA, CDR2 FQGNSA. CDR3 length: 16 residues. Trimming shortened V by 3 bases and J by 2 bases, and 15 bases separated the two germline ends. CDR3 nucleotides: TGTGCCAGCAGCTTGGGTACGGGACTGAACACAGATACGCAGTATTTT. This translates into CASSLGTGLNTDTQYF.

The table lists this clone with a count of one. This rearrangement joins TRBV4-1 to TRBJ1-1; the match to TRBD1 covers 12 bases. The CDR3 runs 12 residues. Losses at the gene ends were 6 bases for V and 11 bases for J; bases not matched to a gene: 4. Germline V gene sequence: CDR1 MGHRA, CDR2 YSYEKL. The CDR3 DNA is TGCGCCAGCAGAGGGGACAGGGGGCTGGCTTTCTTT. Amino acids: CASRGDRGLAFF.

This sequence joins TRBV25-1 and TRBJ1-1; 9 nucleotides line up with TRBD1. The CDR3 is 14 amino acids. J gave up 5 bases and V 2 bases, and 3 bases lay outside the gene matches. Germline V CDR1 and CDR2: MGHDK, SYGVNS. The chain's CDR3 is CASSESGTGTEAFF. As DNA, the CDR3 is TGTGCCAGCAGTGAAAGCGGGACAGGGACTGAAGCTTTCTTT. The full variable domain, rest sourced from reference TRBV25-1 and TRBJ1-1, is EADIYQTPRYLVIGTGKKITLECSQTMGHDKMYWYQQDPGMELHLIHYSYGVNSTEKGDLSSESTVSRIRTEHFPLTLESARPSHTSQYLCASSESGTGTEAFFGQGTRLTVV.

The chain employs TRBV18 and TRBJ2-1; 7 positions match TRBD1. The ends lost 6 bases at V and 10 bases at J; junction bases unmatched: 9. The germline gives CDR1 KGHSH, CDR2 LQKENI. The CDR3 contains 13 residues. CDR3 amino acids: CASSATGSKEQFF. In DNA, the CDR3 is TGTGCCAGCTCGGCGACAGGGTCTAAGGAGCAGTTCTTC.

The chain is built from TRBV4-2 and TRBJ2-1, with a possible D match to TRBD2 (5 bases). Trimming took 4 bases from V and 7 from J, leaving 17 bases between them. The CDR3 is made up of 15 amino acids. Germline V gives CDR1 LGHNA, CDR2 YNFKEQ. CDR3 sequence: CASSPEGSVGNEQFF. DNA for the CDR3: TGTGCCAGCAGCCCCGAGGGTTCCGTTGGGAATGAGCAGTTCTTC.

The gene calls are TRBV11-3 and TRBJ2-2; 12 bases fit TRBD2. This CDR3 region has 20 residues. V lost 5 bases and J lost 1; bases outside the gene matches: 14. The germline V gene has CDR1 SGHNT and CDR2 YENEEA. The CDR3 DNA is TGTGCCAGCAGCCCAAAGGGTCTAGCGGGAGGGCCGCTGAACACCGGGGAGCTGTTTTTT. It yields the protein CASSPKGLAGGPLNTGELFF.